Presented here are 14 T cell receptor beta chains from one specimen sequenced in a study of shared clonotypes between healthy human individuals. Here immunoSEQ multiplex PCR was the method, and the copy in TCRdb shows in-frame clones only, minus some. The sample includes approximately 940,000 clones, 76% of them seen just once. The sequencing sample was made of memory CD4+ T cells sorted from blood. Subset denoted: CD45RA-negative fraction. These receptors all come from a man aged 18 to 30 in good health.

The gene calls are TRBV7-2 and TRBJ2-3; a possible D gene is TRBD2 (5 bases). Germline-derived CDR1 and CDR2 are SGHTA and FQGNSA. This CDR3 has 16 amino acids. Trimming removed 4 bases from V and 2 bases from J, with 16 bases in between. The CDR3, as DNA: TGTGCCAGCAGCTCTATTTACGGGAATAACACAGATACGCAGTATTTT. Translating it yields CASSSIYGNNTDTQYF.

CDR3 nucleotide sequence: TGCGCCACGTACCATAGCGGGAGGGGGCAGTTCTTC. It is translated as CATYHSGRGQFF. The chain combines TRBV10-1 with TRBJ2-1, with 11 bases lining up with TRBD2. The V segment lost 10 bases and the J segment 12 bases; nucleotides outside the gene matches: 8. Germline V gene data show CDR1 as WNHNN and CDR2 as SYGVQD (reference sequence). The length of the CDR3 is 12 residues.

V usage is TRBV7-9 and J usage is TRBJ1-1, with a tentative D call TRBD1 (6 bases). This CDR3 has 17 residues. The germline V gene encodes CDR1 SEHNR and CDR2 FQNEAQ (reference sequence). The V end lost 1 base, the J end lost 5 bases, and 20 bases lay between the germline ends. CDR3 DNA: TGTGCCAGCAGCTTAGGAGGGTCAGGGGTCGAACTGACTGAAGCTTTCTTT. It translates to CASSLGGSGVELTEAFF.

The rearrangement joins TRBV10-3 to TRBJ1-3; no reliable D call. Germline V lookup: CDR1 ENHRY, CDR2 SYGVKD. The CDR3 length is 17 residues. Trimming took off 2 bases at V and 0 bases at J, with 14 bases between the two ends. The CDR3 nucleotides are TGTGCCATCAGTGAGATTGGACCGGCCAGCTCTGGAAACACCATATATTTT. Protein sequence: CAISEIGPASSGNTIYF.

The DNA of the CDR3 is TGTGCCATCAGTGAGTCGGCGCAGTACAATGAGCAGTTCTTC. It encodes CAISESAQYNEQFF. V gene TRBV10-3 combines with J gene TRBJ2-1; D uncertain. Germline V gene data show CDR1 as ENHRY and CDR2 as SYGVKD. V lost 0 bases, J lost 4 bases, and 7 bases lay in between. CDR3 length: 14 amino acids.

V and J are TRBV11-2 and TRBJ1-1, with 9 bases matching TRBD1. J gave up 5 bases and V 5 bases, and 9 bases lay outside the gene matches. In germline, CDR1 is SGHAT, CDR2 FQNNGV. The CDR3 has 15 amino acids. The CDR3 nucleotides are TGTGCCAGCAGCGTTCGGGGACAGGGTGGTACTGAAGCTTTCTTT. This encodes CASSVRGQGGTEAFF.

The rearrangement links TRBV4-2 to TRBJ1-2, with TRBD1 matching over 7 bases. With 4 bases clipped from V and 4 bases from J, the junction kept 12 bases outside the gene matches. CDR1 and CDR2 (germline): LGHNA, YNFKEQ. The CDR3 covers 16 residues. Here the CDR3 DNA reads TGTGCCAGCAGCCTCCCGGGACAGTTCGGAGGCTATGGCTACACCTTC. Its protein product is CASSLPGQFGGYGYTF.

As for this clone: Other DNA sequences in this sample translate to the same CDR3. V and J are TRBV19 and TRBJ2-7, with D unresolved. CDR1 is LNHDA and CDR2 is SQIVND in the germline V gene (reference sequence). Trimming shortened V by 6 bases and J by 1 base, and 10 bases separated the two germline ends. This CDR3 has 13 residues. CDR3 in amino acids: CASSVGPSYEQYF. The DNA of the CDR3 is TGTGCCAGTAGCGTAGGGCCTTCCTACGAGCAGTACTTC. Supplemented by reference TRBV19 and TRBJ2-7, the full variable domain reads DGGITQSPKYLFRKEGQNVTLSCEQNLNHDAMYWYRQDPGQGLRLIYYSQIVNDFQKGDIAEGYSVSREKKESFPLTVTSAQKNPTAFYLCASSVGPSYEQYFGPGTRLTVT.

The chain couples TRBV7-2 to TRBJ2-5; 11 nucleotides line up with TRBD2. The CDR3 runs to 16 residues. Germline assignment: CDR1 SGHTA and CDR2 FQGNSA. V dropped 4 bases and J dropped 7; count of bases not matched to a gene: 11. CDR3 nucleotide sequence: TGTGCCAGCAGCTCACGGACTAGCGGGCCGGTTGGGACCCAGTACTTC. It codes for CASSSRTSGPVGTQYF.

The chain carries TRBV11-3 and TRBJ1-6, with D unresolved. CDR3 length: 15 amino acids. Trimming took 7 bases from V and 0 from J, leaving 10 bases between them. The germline gives CDR1 SGHNT, CDR2 YENEEA. This CDR3 reads CASTPRSSYNSPLHF. The CDR3 coding sequence is TGTGCCAGCACCCCGAGGAGCTCCTATAATTCACCCCTCCACTTT.

This clone was seen a handful of times. This chain links TRBV4-1 with TRBJ1-6, with D tentatively TRBD1 (6 bases). Per the germline V gene, CDR1 is MGHRA and CDR2 is YSYEKL. Deletions cut 0 bases from V and 4 bases from J, with 7 bases between. This CDR3 has 15 residues. Written as DNA, the CDR3 is TGCGCCAGCAGCCAAGATACAGGGTATAATTCACCCCTCCACTTT. Translated: CASSQDTGYNSPLHF.

CDR3 bases: TGTGCCAGCGGGCTAGCGGGACTCCCAGAGACCCAGTACTTC. This sequence encodes CASGLAGLPETQYF. The V and J genes are TRBV5-4 and TRBJ2-5; 9 bases align to TRBD2. There are 14 residues in the CDR3. V was pared by 7 bases and J by 4 bases, with 8 bases of the junction left unmatched. The V gene's germline CDR1 is SGHNT and CDR2 YYREEE (reference sequence).

This chain connects TRBV19 to TRBJ1-1; D might be TRBD1 (6 bases). V was clipped by 9 bases and J by 5 bases, with 16 bases between them. Germline assignment: CDR1 LNHDA and CDR2 SQIVND (reference sequence). The CDR3 consists of 13 residues. CDR3 sequence (DNA): TGTGCCAGCTCTTCGCAGAGGGGGACTGAAGCTTTCTTT. The encoded protein is CASSSQRGTEAFF.

CDR3 sequence (DNA): TGCGCCAGCAGCTGGTCTGGAGTTGAAGCTTTCTTT. Residues: CASSWSGVEAFF. The V gene is TRBV5-1, the J gene TRBJ1-1; D is ambiguous. In germline, CDR1 is SGHRS, CDR2 YFSETQ. The CDR3 contains 12 residues. V was trimmed by 3 bases and J by 7 bases, leaving 10 bases between them. The entire variable domain, with the rest obtained from reference TRBV5-1 and TRBJ1-1, is as follows: KAGVTQTPRYLIKTRGQQVTLSCSPISGHRSVSWYQQTPGQGLQFLFEYFSETQRNKGNFPGRFSGRQFSNSRSEMNVSTLELGDSALYLCASSWSGVEAFFGQGTRLTVV.